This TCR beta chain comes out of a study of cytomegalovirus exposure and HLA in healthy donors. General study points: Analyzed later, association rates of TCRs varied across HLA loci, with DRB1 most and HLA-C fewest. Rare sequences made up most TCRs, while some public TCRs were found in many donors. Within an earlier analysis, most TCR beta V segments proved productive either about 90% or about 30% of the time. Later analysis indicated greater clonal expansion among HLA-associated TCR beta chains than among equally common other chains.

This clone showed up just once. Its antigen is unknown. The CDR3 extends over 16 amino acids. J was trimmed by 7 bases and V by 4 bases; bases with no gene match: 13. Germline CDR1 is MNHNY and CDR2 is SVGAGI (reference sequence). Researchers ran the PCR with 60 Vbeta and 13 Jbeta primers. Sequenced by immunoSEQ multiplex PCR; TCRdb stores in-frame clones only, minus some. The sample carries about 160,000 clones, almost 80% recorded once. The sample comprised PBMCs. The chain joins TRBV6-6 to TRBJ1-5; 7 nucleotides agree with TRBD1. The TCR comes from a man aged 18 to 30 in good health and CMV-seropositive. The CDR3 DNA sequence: TGTGCCAGCAGTTCCTTACAACAGACAGGGCACCAGCCCCAGCATTTT. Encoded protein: CASSSLQQTGHQPQHF.